The rows below give T cell receptor beta chains drawn from one sample of a study of T cell repertoires in cytomegalovirus infection. TCRdb passed the reads through MiXCR, listing each CDR3 protein once. Among nearly 450,000 distinct CDR3 sequences listed, roughly 30% were seen once. The source material was PBMCs. The receptors were sampled from a human donor in good health (CMV status not recorded). Some clones in this sample may be carry-over from other donors' samples. Each CDR3 is given with its conserved first and last residue. The D gene is left open where the match is weak. Where a row states a size, it is once, few, many or the class of an expanded clone; other rows omit it.

D gene	clone size	V gene	J gene	CDR3 DNA	CDR3 protein
-	few	TRBV20-1	TRBJ1-2	TGCAGTGCTAGGATCCAGATTGCTGGCTACACCTTC	CSARIQIAGYTF
-	many	TRBV7-2	TRBJ2-3	TGTGCCAGCAGCTTAGTGGAGGGGGTAACAGATACGCAGTATTTT	CASSLVEGVTDTQYF
TRBD1	few	TRBV3-1	TRBJ1-4	TGTGCCAGCAGCGCCCGGACAGGGTGGGATGAAAAACTGTTTTTT	CASSARTGWDEKLFF
-	-	TRBV18	TRBJ2-7	TGTGCCAGCTCACTGGAAGACGGAGCCTACGAGCAGTACTTC	CASSLEDGAYEQYF
-	few	TRBV7-8	TRBJ2-1	TGTGCCAGCAGCTTACAGGTTAGCTCCTACAATGAGCAGTTCTTC	CASSLQVSSYNEQFF
-	-	TRBV2	TRBJ1-1	TGTGCCAGCAGCCCGACCGGGGGGGTCACTGAAGCTTTCTTT	CASSPTGGVTEAFF
-	few	TRBV18	TRBJ2-7	TGTGCCAGCTCAGCCACCAAGGGACATTCGCTTCACGAGCAGTACTTC	CASSATKGHSLHEQYF
-	-	TRBV15	TRBJ1-5	TGTGCCGCCTCCTCAGGATCAGGGGGCAATCAGCCCCAGCATTTT	CAASSGSGGNQPQHF
-	-	TRBV6-2/TRBV6-3	TRBJ2-2	TGTGCCAGCCGTCAGGGGGGGGAATGGACCGGGGAGCTGTTTTTT	CASRQGGEWTGELFF
-	few	TRBV6-1	TRBJ2-3	TGTGCCAGCAGTGAGCCGCCGGGGCGGGACACGACAGATACGCAGTATTTT	CASSEPPGRDTTDTQYF
-	few	TRBV27	TRBJ1-5	TGTGCCAGCAGTTTTGCAGGGAAACAGCCCCAGCATTTT	CASSFAGKQPQHF
-	many	TRBV27	TRBJ2-3	TGTGCCAGCAGTTTCTCCCTCACAGATACGCAGTATTTT	CASSFSLTDTQYF
-	many	TRBV6-1	TRBJ2-5	TGTGCCAGCAGTGAAGTGGAGGGAGAGACCCAGTACTTC	CASSEVEGETQYF
-	-	TRBV7-2	TRBJ1-6	TGTGCCAGCAGCTTAGGTCCTGGTATTTCACCCCTCCACTTT	CASSLGPGISPLHF
TRBD1	-	TRBV24-1	TRBJ2-1	TGTGCCACCAGTGGGGGGACAGGGGGCTACAATGAGCAGTTCTTC	CATSGGTGGYNEQFF
-	many	TRBV7-3	TRBJ2-1	TGTGCCAGCAGCTTAGGCGGGAAGCAGTTCTTC	CASSLGGKQFF
TRBD1	-	TRBV24-1	TRBJ1-5	TGTGCCACCAGTGACAACAGGGGTCGCAATCAGCCCCAGCATTTT	CATSDNRGRNQPQHF
TRBD1	many	TRBV7-2	TRBJ2-7	TGTGCCAGCAGCTTAGGGACAGGGAACTACGAGCAGTACTTC	CASSLGTGNYEQYF
-	-	TRBV19	TRBJ2-2	TGTGCCAGTAGTGTCGGGGGCGCTGGCACCGGGGAGCTGTTTTTT	CASSVGGAGTGELFF
-	-	TRBV29-1	TRBJ2-7	TGCAGTTTTCTGGGGGCAGCGGCCTCCTACGAGCAGTACTTC	CSFLGAAASYEQYF
-	few	TRBV10-3	TRBJ2-7	TGTGCCATCAGTGAGTCCTACTACGAGCAGTACTTC	CAISESYYEQYF
-	many	TRBV7-6	TRBJ1-2	TGTGCCAGCAGCTTAGCTACGGCAGGGAACTATGGCTACACCTTC	CASSLATAGNYGYTF
-	-	TRBV4-2	TRBJ2-4	TGTGCCAGCAGCTTCTCGGCGGGGGCCAAAAACATTCAGTACTTC	CASSFSAGAKNIQYF
-	few	TRBV19	TRBJ2-7	TGTGCCAGTAGTATTGGGGCTGGCTACGAGCAGTACTTC	CASSIGAGYEQYF
TRBD2	-	TRBV7-2	TRBJ2-4	TGTGCCAGCAGCTTAGGTGGGACTAGCGGGGGCATTCAGTACTTC	CASSLGGTSGGIQYF
-	-	TRBV4-2	TRBJ1-2	TGTGCCAGCAGCCAGGCAGGGTTGGAGACCTATGGCTACACCTTC	CASSQAGLETYGYTF
-	many	TRBV7-2	TRBJ2-7	TGTGCCAGCAGCTTAGGGGGGGGGGCGGCCCACGAGCAGTACTTC	CASSLGGGAAHEQYF
TRBD2	few	TRBV7-9	TRBJ2-5	TGTGCCAGCAGCTCTGGACTAGCGGGTGGAAAAGTGGAGACCCAGTACTTC	CASSSGLAGGKVETQYF
-	-	TRBV10-3	TRBJ1-4	TGTGCCATCAGTGAGCCCGATAACGGTTTCACTAATGAAAAACTGTTTTTT	CAISEPDNGFTNEKLFF
-	-	TRBV7-8	TRBJ2-1	TGTGCCAGCAGCTTGACTAGGGGGGAGCAGTTCTTC	CASSLTRGEQFF
TRBD2	few	TRBV2	TRBJ2-5	TGTGCCAGCAGTGAAGCGCGGGGGGGGACCCAAGAGACCCAGTACTTC	CASSEARGGTQETQYF
TRBD2	-	TRBV6-5	TRBJ2-3	TGTGCCAGCAGGTCCGGGACTAGCGGTAGCACAGATACGCAGTATTTT	CASRSGTSGSTDTQYF
TRBD1	once	TRBV2	TRBJ1-5	TGTGCCAGCACAGTAGACAGGGGGTACGGTCAGCCCCAGCATTTT	CASTVDRGYGQPQHF
TRBD1	few	TRBV6-1	TRBJ2-1	TGTGCCAGCAGTAGAACAGGGGGCACCTACAATGAGCAGTTCTTC	CASSRTGGTYNEQFF
TRBD2	-	TRBV7-2	TRBJ2-1	TGTGCCAGCAGCCCCGAGCGGGGGCTTTACAAGGAGCAGTTCTTC	CASSPERGLYKEQFF
-	few	TRBV7-8	TRBJ2-7	TGTGCCAGCAGTGGACCGGGGGGCCTATACGAGCAGTACTTC	CASSGPGGLYEQYF
TRBD1	few	TRBV4-2	TRBJ1-2	TGTGCCAGCAGCCAACTAGGGGGCTCTAACTATGGCTACACCTTC	CASSQLGGSNYGYTF
-	-	TRBV4-2	TRBJ1-2	TGTGCCAGCAGCCAAGATCGGACAGCTCTTAACTATGGCTACACCTTC	CASSQDRTALNYGYTF
-	-	TRBV7-9	TRBJ1-1	TGTGCCAGCATCCCCAGAGGACAGCGTGATCTGGAAGCTTTCTTT	CASIPRGQRDLEAFF
-	few	TRBV5-1	TRBJ1-5	TGCGCCAGCAGCGCCTCTTCGGGAAATCAGCCCCAGCATTTT	CASSASSGNQPQHF
-	few	TRBV6-5	TRBJ1-5	TGTGCCAGCGGTCTTAAGGGTAATCAGCCCCAGCATTTT	CASGLKGNQPQHF
-	once	TRBV7-9	TRBJ2-2	TGTGCCAGCAGCATTACTCTCCAGGGTGTCGGGGAGCTGTTTTTT	CASSITLQGVGELFF
-	-	TRBV20-1	TRBJ2-1	TGCAGTGCTAGAGGCCCAATTCCTAGTCCCTACAATGAGCAGTTCTTC	CSARGPIPSPYNEQFF
TRBD1	few	TRBV5-1	TRBJ2-5	TGCGCCAGCAGCTTCCGACAGGGTGCCTTGCAAGAGACCCAGTACTTC	CASSFRQGALQETQYF
TRBD2	few	TRBV6-1	TRBJ2-1	TGTGCCAGCAGTGGGCTAGCGGGGGGGGAGAGCTCCTACAATGAGCAGTTCTTC	CASSGLAGGESSYNEQFF
TRBD2	-	TRBV6-2/TRBV6-3	TRBJ2-1	TGTGCCAGCAGTACTAGCGGGGGGGCCGTTTATGAGCAGTTCTTC	CASSTSGGAVYEQFF
-	-	TRBV5-1	TRBJ2-5	TGCGCCAGCAGCTTGGCGGCGCTGGAAGGGGAGACCCAGTACTTC	CASSLAALEGETQYF
TRBD2	-	TRBV6-2/TRBV6-3	TRBJ2-7	TGTGCCAGCAGCCTTAGCGGGGGCCGCTCCTACGAGCAGTACTTC	CASSLSGGRSYEQYF
-	-	TRBV5-5	TRBJ1-5	TGTGCCAGCAGCCCTTCCGGGTTGGCGAACCAGCCCCAGCATTTT	CASSPSGLANQPQHF
TRBD2	few	TRBV6-2/TRBV6-3	TRBJ2-1	TGTGCCAGCAGTTACTCACTAGCGGGGGGCAATGAGCAGTTCTTC	CASSYSLAGGNEQFF